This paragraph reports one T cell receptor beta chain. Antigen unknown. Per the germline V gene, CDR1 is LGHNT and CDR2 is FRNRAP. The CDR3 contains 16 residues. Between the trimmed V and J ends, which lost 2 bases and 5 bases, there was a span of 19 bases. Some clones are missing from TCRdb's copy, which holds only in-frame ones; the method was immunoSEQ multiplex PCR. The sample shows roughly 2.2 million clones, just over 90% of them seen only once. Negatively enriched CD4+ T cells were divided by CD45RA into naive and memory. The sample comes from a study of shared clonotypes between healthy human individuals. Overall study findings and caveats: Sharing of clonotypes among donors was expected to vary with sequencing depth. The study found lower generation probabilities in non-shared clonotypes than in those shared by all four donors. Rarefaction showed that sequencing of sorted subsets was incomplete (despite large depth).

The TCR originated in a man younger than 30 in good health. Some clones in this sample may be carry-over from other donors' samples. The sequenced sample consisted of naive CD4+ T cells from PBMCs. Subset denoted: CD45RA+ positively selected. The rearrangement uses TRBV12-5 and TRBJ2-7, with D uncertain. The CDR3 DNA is TGTGCTAGTGGTTTGTACCTCGGACCTCCCTCGGACGAGCAGTACTTC. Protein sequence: CASGLYLGPPSDEQYF.